This T cell receptor (beta chain) emerged from a study of blood T cell repertoires in COVID-19 (dated by TCRdb to 2019 to 2021). Study-level background: The collaborator samples originated in the United States, Italy and Spain and spanned the acute and convalescent phases of COVID-19. Subjects who had been exposed to COVID-19, were actively infected with it, or had recovered from it provided the deeply sampled blood TCRbeta repertoires that made up the dataset. Where available, HLA class I and class II types were obtained from metadata supplied by the sample provider rather than from assay-based typing. The samples were drawn from the first 160 participants of the ongoing ImmuneRACE study and from more than 1,000 subjects provided by 6 global collaborators. The repertoires were released in a freely available public database meant as a resource for research on the immune response to SARS-CoV-2. The material from the prospective study consisted of cDNA or gDNA derived from T cells, B-cell-depleted T cells, or PBMCs. Sample metadata almost always included a de-identified subject ID, COVID-19 status, age in years and sex.

A remark on this clone: This clone's antigen is unknown. Within one base of it there is no much larger clone, and no base qualities were kept.

General findings and caveats noted by the study authors: The quantity of clinical and demographic metadata differed by source and by participant and was supplied without curation.

V is cut by 6 bases and J by 10 bases, and the space between the germline ends is 16 bases. The CDR3 numbers 12 residues from cysteine through phenylalanine. Only the CDR3 portion is preserved as DNA: 36 bases, with reading frame beginning at the first base. Per the germline V gene, SGHTS is the CDR1 and YDEGEE is the CDR2. TCRbeta CDR3 regions were amplified from genomic DNA using the immunoSEQ Assay, a bias-controlled multiplex PCR. The source study handled its data this way. Within the assay, amplification of reference gene primers was used to estimate how many nucleated cells each sample contained. To quantify the absolute abundance of each unique TCRbeta CDR3 rearrangement, sequence reads were collapsed and filtered. Productive Simpson clonality was computed per sample as the square root of Simpson's diversity index over productive rearrangements. TCRdb took over this immuneACCESS table, retaining in-frame rearrangements with V and J assigned. Such tables are incomplete; in checked studies, under half of the missing clones stem from an unresolved V gene, and the remainder is unexplained. V and J calls and clone size come straight from that table; D and trimming were deduced from the DNA. Across this sample there are approximately 170,000 clones, with approximately 85% seen only once. The top ten hold more than 8.5% of the sample.

Enrolling through a virtual design, the prospective study's participants ranged in age from roughly 18 to 90 years and lived across roughly 24 United States geographic areas. Cohort assignment in the prospective study relied on participant-reported clinical history from a screening survey and a study questionnaire. ImmuneRACE Cohort 3 recovered participants were defined by two consecutive negative NP/OP PCR tests, healthcare professional clearance, or symptom resolution. Mobile phlebotomists in the prospective study collected whole blood, serum and a nasopharyngeal or oropharyngeal swab from every participant. Additional blood draws and questionnaires over an approximately 2-month period could optionally be provided by prospective study participants. Blood samples from the prospective study were shipped frozen or at room temperature prior to DNA extraction.

The receptor's source is a woman aged 18-35 years who had recovered from COVID-19. Source material: PBMCs or T cells enriched from blood (not recorded which). The chain is encoded by TRBV5-8 joined to TRBJ1-1; the D gene assignment is ambiguous. This receptor carries the CDR3 CASKGDFDVAFF. At the DNA level, the sequence is TGTGCCAGCAAAGGAGATTTCGATGTAGCTTTCTTT.